The 18 T cell receptor beta chains in this list originate from one sample, sequenced in a study of blood T cells in healthy people across ages (dated by TCRdb to between 2014 and 2016). Library prep was done by 5' RACE. Sequencing instrument: Illumina HiSeq 2500. A second PCR of roughly 6 to 12 cycles was run with a J-beta primer mix and a sample-barcoded 5' primer. The public reads were run again by TCRdb, first through fastp at Q25 and then through MiXCR, and only productive beta chains were kept. Every CDR3 protein is listed once, alongside the most common genes and DNA of its rows. The sample yields about a million distinct CDR3 sequences; roughly two fifths were counted once. The leading ten clones occupy over 10% of the sample. The material sequenced was blood. These receptor sequences come from a young man in good health.

This clonotype occurred a few times. The chain employs TRBV27 and TRBJ1-6, with a tentative D call TRBD1 (6 bases). This CDR3 spans 18 amino acids. In germline, CDR1 is MNHEY, CDR2 SMNVEV (reference sequence). V lost 2 bases and J lost 0, with 14 bases in between. For the CDR3, the DNA is TGTGCCAGCAGTTTAGGACAGCGGAAAAGCTCCTATAATTCACCCCTCCACTTT. Translation: CASSLGQRKSSYNSPLHF.

The CDR3 here is CASSRLEGYTF. CDR3 DNA: TGTGCCAGCAGCCGGCTGGAAGGCTACACCTTC. The chain combines TRBV7-9 with TRBJ1-2; D not certain. CDR3 length: 11 amino acids. Germline CDR1 reads SEHNR; CDR2 reads FQNEAQ (reference sequence). The V gene lost 5 bases and the J gene lost 8 bases, with 9 bases spanning the gap. Combining the CDR3 with reference TRBV7-9 and TRBJ1-2 gives the whole variable domain DTGVSQNPRHKITKRGQNVTFRCDPISEHNRLYWYRQTLGQGPEFLTYFQNEAQLEKSRLLSDRFSAERPKGSFSTLEIQRTEQGDSAMYLCASSRLEGYTFGSGTRLTVV.

This clonotype was seen just once. V is TRBV7-9 and J is TRBJ1-2; D is possibly TRBD1 (5 bases). This CDR3 comprises 14 residues. Trimming cost V 5 bases and J 4 bases, with 14 bases left between them. The germline CDR1 and CDR2 sequences are SEHNR and FQNEAQ (reference sequence). The CDR3 DNA follows: TGTGCCAGCAGCCCAGAAGGGGTTTTCTATGGCTACACCTTC. This translates into CASSPEGVFYGYTF.

V gene TRBV12-3 or TRBV12-4 combines with J gene TRBJ2-3, with 9 bases that match TRBD1. After removal of 6 bases from V and 4 bases from J, the junction contained 5 bases not matched to a gene. The CDR3 loop spans 14 amino acids. This CDR3 is CASRPTGGSDTQYF. The CDR3 DNA follows: TGTGCCAGCAGGCCCACAGGGGGCTCAGATACGCAGTATTTT.

The table lists this clonotype with a few counts. The chain joins TRBV25-1 to TRBJ1-1, with D perhaps matching TRBD1 (5 bases). The V end was cut by 5 bases, the J end by 4 bases, with 26 bases between. Looked up from germline, CDR1 is MGHDK and CDR2 is SYGVNS. This CDR3 is 18 amino acids long. CDR3 sequence (DNA): TGTGCCAGCAGTAATGGGTTCTCGGACACATTCGCGGGCACTGAAGCTTTCTTT. Protein: CASSNGFSDTFAGTEAFF. Combining the CDR3 with reference TRBV25-1 and TRBJ1-1 gives the whole variable domain EADIYQTPRYLVIGTGKKITLECSQTMGHDKMYWYQQDPGMELHLIHYSYGVNSTEKGDLSSESTVSRIRTEHFPLTLESARPSHTSQYLCASSNGFSDTFAGTEAFFGQGTRLTVV.

The chain combines TRBV21-1 with TRBJ1-6; the listed D gene, TRBD1, was not tested against the DNA. TRBV21-1 is classified as a pseudogene. The CDR3 is made up of 16 amino acids. CDR3 DNA: TGTGCCAGCAGCCAGCCGGGGCAGGCTTATAATTCACCCCTCCACTTT. Translation gives CASSQPGQAYNSPLHF.

The chain combines TRBV7-2 with TRBJ1-1; 9 bases are a match to TRBD1. The CDR3 is 15 amino acids. With V trimmed by 4 bases and J by 5 bases, 8 bases remained unmatched. The V gene's germline CDR1 is SGHTA and CDR2 FQGNSA. This CDR3 is CASSSQQGAGTEAFF. DNA for the CDR3: TGTGCCAGCAGCTCTCAACAGGGGGCGGGTACTGAAGCTTTCTTT.

In this sample, this clonotype turned up a few times. The chain combines TRBV6-1 with TRBJ1-6; D ambiguous. V was trimmed by 5 bases and J by 17 bases, leaving 13 bases between them. The CDR3 consists of 11 residues. Per the germline V gene, CDR1 is MNHNS and CDR2 is SASEGT. In DNA, the CDR3 is TGTGCCAGCAGTAAAACCGTCTGGGTCCACTTT. This codes for CASSKTVWVHF.

The rearrangement links TRBV3-1 to TRBJ1-1; D gene unclear. V was pared by 7 bases and J by 5 bases, with 8 bases between. Germline V gives CDR1 LGHDT, CDR2 YNNKEL (reference sequence). The CDR3 has 11 amino acids. The CDR3 region has the DNA TGTGCCAGCACTGACCTAACTGAAGCTTTCTTT. It encodes CASTDLTEAFF.

The table lists this clonotype with a count of one. V is TRBV20-1 and J is TRBJ2-7; 8 nucleotides agree with TRBD1. After removal of 5 bases from V and 2 bases from J, the junction contained 8 bases not matched to a gene. There are 14 residues in the CDR3. Per germline, CDR1 DFQATT and CDR2 SNEGSKA (reference sequence). Here the CDR3 DNA reads TGCAGTGCTGAGGACAGGGCTTCGACCTACGAGCAGTACTTC. Protein sequence: CSAEDRASTYEQYF.

This clonotype was picked up many times. The chain recombines TRBV12-3 or TRBV12-4 with TRBJ1-2, with no clear D. V was clipped by 5 bases and J by 9 bases, with 13 bases between them. The CDR3 consists of 12 residues. CDR3 residues: CASSMLDGRYTF. The CDR3 DNA is TGTGCCAGCAGTATGCTCGACGGTCGCTACACCTTC.

The chain recombines TRBV6-2 or TRBV6-3 with TRBJ2-2; 7 nucleotides match TRBD1. CDR3 length: 15 amino acids. The V segment lost 4 bases and the J segment 1 base; nucleotides outside the gene matches: 3. Germline values: CDR1 MNHEY, CDR2 SVGEGT. The DNA for the CDR3 is TGTGCCAGCAGTTCGGGACAGAGGAACACCGGGGAGCTGTTTTTT. Protein sequence: CASSSGQRNTGELFF.

This clonotype was seen more than once but under ten times. The rearrangement uses TRBV20-1 and TRBJ1-1; D is unclear. The CDR3 runs to 14 residues. V was clipped by 0 bases and J by 1 base, with 9 bases between them. Germline assignment: CDR1 DFQATT and CDR2 SNEGSKA (reference sequence). CDR3 in DNA: TGCAGTGCTAGAGAATCCAGTGGGAACACTGAAGCTTTCTTT. Residues: CSARESSGNTEAFF.

The chain employs TRBV2 and TRBJ2-5; tentatively, D is TRBD1 (6 bases). CDR1 SNHLY and CDR2 FYNNEI come from the germline V gene. The CDR3 sequence is 16 residues long. Trimming took 7 bases from V and 0 from J, leaving 18 bases between them. For the CDR3, the DNA is TGTGCCAGCACCAGGACCAGGGGCCTCTACCAAGAGACCCAGTACTTC. It encodes CASTRTRGLYQETQYF.

The chain is built from TRBV30 and TRBJ2-5, with 7 positions matching TRBD1. The DNA matches TRBJ2-7 better at its end, which makes the J call doubtful. The CDR3 has 14 amino acids. Germline CDR1 GTSNPN, CDR2 SVGIG (reference sequence). The CDR3 DNA follows: TGTGCCTGGAGTTACGACAGGGTTTTCCACGAGCAGTACTTC. It specifies CAWSYDRVFHEQYF.

A word on this clonotype: Its ends do not fully match the called genes, so a read error is possible. The chain links TRBV7-2 to TRBJ2-1; the D gene could be TRBD1 or TRBD2 (5 bases each). CDR3 length: 17 amino acids. Per germline, CDR1 SGHTA and CDR2 FQGNSA. CDR3 nucleotides: TGTGCCGGCAGCTTAGCCCTCCGTTCGGGGCTGGACAATGAGCAGTTCTTC. This encodes CAGSLALRSGLDNEQFF.

Only a few counts were recorded for this clonotype. This sequence joins TRBV20-1 and TRBJ1-2, with 8 bases lining up with TRBD1. Germline loops: CDR1 DFQATT, CDR2 SNEGSKA (reference sequence). The CDR3 totals 13 residues. J was trimmed by 0 bases and V by 6 bases; bases with no gene match: 3. CDR3 in amino acids: CSAGQGANYGYTF. The CDR3 DNA sequence: TGCAGTGCAGGACAGGGAGCTAACTATGGCTACACCTTC.

This clonotype was seen more than once but under ten times. The chain combines TRBV10-3 with TRBJ1-2, with D possibly being TRBD1 (5 bases). Germline-derived CDR1 and CDR2 are ENHRY and SYGVKD. V shed 0 bases and J shed 5 bases, with 13 bases lying between them. There are 15 residues in the CDR3. The CDR3: CAISESGAPWYGYTF. CDR3 sequence (DNA): TGTGCCATCAGTGAGTCTGGGGCTCCCTGGTATGGCTACACCTTC.